Sequencing of this T cell receptor beta chain was carried out in a study of blood T cell repertoires in COVID-19 (dated by TCRdb to 2018 to 2021). For the wider study: Samples covering the acute and convalescent phases of COVID-19 were provided by collaborators in the United States, Italy and Spain. The prospective study material was composed of cDNA or gDNA derived from T cells, B-cell-depleted T cells, or PBMCs. Deeply sampled blood TCRbeta repertoires from subjects exposed to, actively infected with, or recovered from COVID-19 were included in the dataset. A freely available public database, intended as a resource for researchers studying the immune response to SARS-CoV-2, is where the repertoires were released. The samples were drawn from two sources: the first 160 participants of the ongoing ImmuneRACE study, and 1,200 or so subjects contributed by 6 global collaborators. A de-identified subject ID, COVID-19 status, age in years and sex were almost always included in the sample metadata. Where available, HLA class I and class II types were obtained from metadata supplied by the sample provider rather than from assay-based typing.

Comment on this clone: Its antigen remains unidentified. Base qualities are missing; no much larger clone stands one base away.

Results the study describes overall, beyond this receptor: Clinical and demographic metadata were provided uncurated, with the amount varying by source and participant.

Samples from volunteer blood donors who had recovered from COVID-19 were contributed by a second Seattle source. The collaborating institutions used their own protocols to collect whole blood in K2EDTA tubes. For TCRbeta analysis, collaborators shipped samples in one of three forms: frozen whole blood, isolated PBMCs, or DNA extracted from either of those sample types. TCRbeta CDR3 regions were amplified from genomic DNA by means of the immunoSEQ Assay, a bias-controlled multiplex PCR. In the original analysis: The number of nucleated cells in each sample was estimated from the amplification of reference gene primers within the assay. To quantify the absolute abundance of each unique TCRbeta CDR3 rearrangement, sequence reads were collapsed and filtered. For each sample, productive Simpson clonality was calculated by taking the square root of Simpson's diversity index across productive rearrangements. Entries here come from immuneACCESS through TCRdb and include only in-frame sequences with V and J called. Some clones fail to appear in such tables; in the studies checked, an unresolved V gene covers under half of the shortfall, and the cause of the remainder is unknown. V and J calls and clone size are given by that table; D and trimming were obtained from the DNA. The sample data list a few hundred thousand clones, and about 85% of these were observed just once. The ten largest clones add up to approximately 1.8% of the sample.

The sequencing input was peripheral blood. This TCR was recovered from a man aged 25-40 years who had recovered from COVID-19.

The base sequence is TGCGCCAGCAGGAACAAGGGGACAGTTAACTATGGCTACACCTTC. It specifies CASRNKGTVNYGYTF. The rearrangement joined TRBV23-1 to TRBJ1-2; 7 nucleotides in the junction match TRBD1. TRBV23-1 qualifies as an ORF whose function is uncertain. Unmatched junction bases come to 8, with V trimmed by 6 bases and J by 1 base. Spanning cysteine to phenylalanine, the CDR3 consists of 15 amino acids. The retained sequence is limited to the CDR3, 45 bases, with the frame set at the first base.